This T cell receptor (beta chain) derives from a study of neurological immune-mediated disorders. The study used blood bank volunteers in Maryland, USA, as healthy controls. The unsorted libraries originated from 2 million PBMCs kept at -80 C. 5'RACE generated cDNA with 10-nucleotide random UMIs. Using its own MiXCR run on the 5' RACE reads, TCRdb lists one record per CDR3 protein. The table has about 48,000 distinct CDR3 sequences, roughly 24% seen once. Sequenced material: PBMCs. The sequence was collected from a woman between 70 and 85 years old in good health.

The CDR3 spells CASSLTAGTTSDYGYTF. The CDR3 DNA sequence: TGTGCCAGCAGCCTAACGGCAGGGACGACCTCCGACTATGGCTACACCTTC. The gene calls are TRBV28 and TRBJ1-2; D might be TRBD1 (5 bases). The V end was cut by 6 bases, the J end by 3 bases, with 23 bases between. In germline, CDR1 is MDHEN, CDR2 SYDVKM. This CDR3 has 17 residues.